This TCR beta chain is drawn from a study of blood T cell repertoires in COVID-19 (dated by TCRdb to 2020 to 2022). About the full investigation: The collaborator samples originated in the United States, Italy and Spain and spanned the acute and convalescent phases of COVID-19. The prospective study material was composed of cDNA or gDNA derived from T cells, B-cell-depleted T cells, or PBMCs. The dataset comprised deeply sampled blood TCRbeta repertoires from subjects exposed to, actively infected with, or recovered from COVID-19. The repertoires were made available in a free public database intended to serve as a resource for research on the immune response to SARS-CoV-2. Samples came from the ongoing ImmuneRACE study (first 160 participants) plus 1,254 subjects from 6 global collaborators. The sample metadata nearly always contained a de-identified subject ID, COVID-19 status, age in years and sex. Where HLA class I and class II types were available, the types were taken from metadata supplied by the sample provider, not from assay-based typing. Findings and caveats that apply to the study as a whole: How much clinical and demographic metadata was included differed by source and by participant, and the metadata was provided uncurated.

Enrolling through a virtual design, the prospective study's participants ranged in age from roughly 18 to 90 years and lived across 24 United States geographic areas. In the prospective study, participants were assigned to cohorts based on the clinical history participants reported in a screening survey and a study questionnaire. Mobile phlebotomists in the prospective study collected whole blood, serum and a nasopharyngeal or oropharyngeal swab from every participant. Over a roughly 2-month period, participants in the prospective study had the option of providing additional blood draws and questionnaires. Before DNA extraction, blood samples from the prospective study were shipped at room temperature or frozen. Measured from the cysteine to the phenylalanine, the CDR3 is 16 residues long. CDR3 DNA only is kept here, 48 bases in frame from base 1. The CDR1 and CDR2 encoded by the germline V gene are SGDLS and YYNGEE. Deletion took 2 bases off V and 0 bases off J, with a span of 13 bases between the germline ends.

In the case of this clone: What antigen it recognizes has not been identified. No quality values exist for individual bases; no much larger clone is one base distant.

TCRbeta CDR3 regions were amplified from genomic DNA using the immunoSEQ Assay, a bias-controlled multiplex PCR. The paper's processing steps were these. The number of nucleated cells in each sample was estimated by amplification of reference gene primers within the assay. Sequence reads were collapsed and filtered to measure the absolute abundance of every unique TCRbeta CDR3 rearrangement. For each sample, productive Simpson clonality was calculated as the square root of Simpson's diversity index across productive rearrangements. TCRdb took this table from immuneACCESS and kept in-frame rearrangements with V and J called. Such tables lack part of the clones; where checked against another copy, unresolved V genes explain under half of the gap, and the rest is unexplained. That table supplies the V and J calls and clone size; D and trimming were determined from the DNA. In this sample the table shows roughly 360,000 clones, roughly 88% of which occur a single time. In total, the top ten clones hold around 0.91% of the sample.

The sequence was obtained from a woman in her twenties or thirties with acute COVID-19. Sequenced input: PBMCs or T cells enriched from blood (not recorded which). Rearrangement joined TRBV9 to TRBJ2-3, and perhaps TRBD2 as D gene, on 6 matching bases. The DNA sequence follows: TGTGCCAGCAGCGTGAATAGCGGAACTAGCACAGATACGCAGTATTTT. The resulting protein is CASSVNSGTSTDTQYF.